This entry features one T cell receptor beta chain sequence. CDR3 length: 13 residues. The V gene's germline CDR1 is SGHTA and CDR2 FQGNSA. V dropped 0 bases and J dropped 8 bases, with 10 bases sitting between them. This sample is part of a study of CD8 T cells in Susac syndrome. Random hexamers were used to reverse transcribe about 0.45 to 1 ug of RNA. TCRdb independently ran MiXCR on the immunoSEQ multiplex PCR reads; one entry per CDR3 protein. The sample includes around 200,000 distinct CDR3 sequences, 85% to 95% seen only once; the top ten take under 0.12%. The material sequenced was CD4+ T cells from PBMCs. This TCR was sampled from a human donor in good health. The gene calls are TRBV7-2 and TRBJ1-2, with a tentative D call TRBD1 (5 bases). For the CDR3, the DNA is TGTGCCAGCAGCTTAGCCAGGGAACACGGCTACACCTTC. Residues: CASSLAREHGYTF. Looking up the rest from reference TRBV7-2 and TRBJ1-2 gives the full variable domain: GAGVSQSPSNKVTEKGKDVELRCDPISGHTALYWYRQSLGQGLEFLIYFQGNSAPDKSGLPSDRFSAERTGGSVSTLTIQRTQQEDSAVYLCASSLAREHGYTFGSGTRLTVV.